The 6 T cell receptor beta chains below all came from one sample that was sequenced in a study of synovial regulatory T cells in juvenile arthritis. Generated by immunoSEQ multiplex PCR, the TCRdb table keeps only in-frame clones and is missing some. The sample totals 9,500 to 10,000 clones. The sequenced sample was Treg cells from blood. This sample's subset: remaining (HLA-DR-negative) circulating blood Treg cells. The receptors come from a donor aged 2 to 35 with juvenile idiopathic arthritis.

The rearrangement joins TRBV14 to TRBJ2-1. Looked up from germline, CDR1 is SGHDN and CDR2 is FVKESK. This CDR3 has 14 amino acids. Only the protein is on record. This chain's CDR3 is CASSPFLGNSEQFF.

This rearrangement joins TRBV4-3 to TRBJ2-3. CDR1 is LGHNA and CDR2 is YSLEER in the germline V gene. The CDR3 loop spans 16 amino acids. Nucleotide data are not available. CDR3 loop: CASSQGDGRSTDTQYF.

The genes are TRBV19 and TRBJ2-2; TCRdb indicates TRBD2, and absent DNA this call remains unverified. This CDR3 spans 15 amino acids. No DNA appears here. CDR1 is LNHDA, CDR2 SQIVND, per germline (reference sequence). CDR3 region: CASRPLGINTGELFF.

This chain connects TRBV12-2 to TRBJ1-3; without DNA, the TCRdb call of TRBD1 cannot be checked. TRBV12-2 is a documented pseudogene. CDR3 size: 15 residues. No DNA was logged. Here the CDR3 reads CASRFEQGFGNTIYF.

This chain connects TRBV5-4 to TRBJ2-7; the TCRdb D gene call, TRBD1, has no DNA to confirm it. CDR1 is SGHNT and CDR2 is YYREEE in the germline V gene (reference sequence). This CDR3 region has 13 residues. DNA is not on record. The chain's CDR3 is CASSLPGEYEQYF.

J is TRBJ2-1 and V is TRBV7-7; lacking DNA, the TRBD1 call made by TCRdb goes unchecked. This CDR3 has 13 residues. The record lacks a DNA sequence. Per the germline V gene, CDR1 is SSHAT and CDR2 is FNYEAQ (reference sequence). CDR3 sequence reads: CASSRHSYNEQFF.